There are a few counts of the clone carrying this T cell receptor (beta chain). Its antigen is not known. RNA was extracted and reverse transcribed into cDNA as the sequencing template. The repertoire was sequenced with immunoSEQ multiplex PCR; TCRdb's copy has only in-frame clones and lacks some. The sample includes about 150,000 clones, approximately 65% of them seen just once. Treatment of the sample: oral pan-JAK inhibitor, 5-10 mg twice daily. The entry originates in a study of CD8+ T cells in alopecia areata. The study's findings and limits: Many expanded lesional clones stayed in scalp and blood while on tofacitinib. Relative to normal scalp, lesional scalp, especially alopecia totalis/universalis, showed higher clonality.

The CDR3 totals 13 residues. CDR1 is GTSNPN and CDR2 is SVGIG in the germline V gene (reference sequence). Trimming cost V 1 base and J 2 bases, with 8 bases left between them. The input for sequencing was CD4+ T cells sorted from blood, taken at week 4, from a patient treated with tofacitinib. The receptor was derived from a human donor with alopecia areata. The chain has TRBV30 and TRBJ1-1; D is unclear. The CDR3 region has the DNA TGTGCCTGGAGTGACCCCTTCAACACTGAAGCTTTCTTT. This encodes CAWSDPFNTEAFF. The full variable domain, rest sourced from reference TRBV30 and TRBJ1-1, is SQTIHQWPATLVQPVGSPLSLECTVEGTSNPNLYWYRQAAGRGLQLLFYSVGIGQISSEVPQNLSASRPQDRQFILSSKKLLLSDSGFYLCAWSDPFNTEAFFGQGTRLTVV.